Shown below are 9 T cell receptor beta chains from a single sample sequenced in a study of cytomegalovirus exposure and HLA in healthy donors. Primers for the PCR totalled 60 Vbeta and 13 Jbeta. The method was immunoSEQ multiplex PCR; TCRdb's version includes in-frame clones alone and lacks a portion of them. The table records approximately 110,000 clones, about 84% of them present only once. The sample was PBMCs. Receptor source: a middle-aged man in good health and CMV-seronegative.

This chain joins TRBV6-5 and TRBJ2-3; D is perhaps TRBD1 (6 bases). Germline V gives CDR1 MNHEY, CDR2 SVGAGI. The CDR3 sequence is 15 residues long. The ends were cut back, 5 bases at V and 4 bases at J, with 16 bases in the middle. CDR3 sequence: CASSQLGAGADTQYF. CDR3 DNA: TGTGCCAGCAGTCAGCTAGGTGCAGGGGCAGATACGCAGTATTTT.

The chain combines TRBV5-1 with TRBJ2-1, with D hard to call. Germline loops: CDR1 SGHRS, CDR2 YFSETQ. The V end was cut by 2 bases, the J end by 6 bases, with 9 bases between. This CDR3 has 13 residues. CDR3 in DNA: TGCGCCAGCAGCTTCGACACCCTCAATGAGCAGTTCTTC. It translates to CASSFDTLNEQFF. Using reference TRBV5-1 and TRBJ2-1 for the parts outside the CDR3, the full variable domain is KAGVTQTPRYLIKTRGQQVTLSCSPISGHRSVSWYQQTPGQGLQFLFEYFSETQRNKGNFPGRFSGRQFSNSRSEMNVSTLELGDSALYLCASSFDTLNEQFFGPGTRLTVL.

The chain is built from TRBV18 and TRBJ2-7; perhaps TRBD2 as D (5 bases). The CDR3 loop spans 15 amino acids. The V end lost 2 bases, the J end lost 4 bases, and 15 bases lay between the germline ends. The V gene's germline CDR1 is KGHSH and CDR2 LQKENI. CDR3 in amino acids: CASSPAPGSEYEQYF. The CDR3 coding sequence is TGTGCCAGCTCACCAGCGCCGGGATCGGAATACGAGCAGTACTTC.

J is TRBJ1-5 and V is TRBV7-6, with D tentatively TRBD1 (5 bases). Germline V gives CDR1 SGHVS, CDR2 FNYEAQ. The V and J ends lost 2 bases and 0 bases respectively, with 14 bases between them. The CDR3 is 17 amino acids. In nucleotides, the CDR3 is TGTGCCAGCAGCTTAACGGGTGGGGGGAGTAGCAATCAGCCCCAGCATTTT. Translated, it gives CASSLTGGGSSNQPQHF.

The chain links TRBV11-2 to TRBJ2-3; D remains unclear. V lost 5 bases and J 4 bases, leaving 19 bases between the germline ends. This CDR3 spans 16 amino acids. Germline V gene lookup returns CDR1 SGHAT and CDR2 FQNNGV. The CDR3 DNA reads as TGTGCCAGCAGCCGTTACCTCTTAGTTCGCCCAGATACGCAGTATTTT. Amino acid sequence: CASSRYLLVRPDTQYF.

V usage is TRBV9 and J usage is TRBJ2-3; 8 nucleotides match TRBD1. The CDR3 has 16 residues. Germline values: CDR1 SGDLS, CDR2 YYNGEE. J lost 6 bases, V lost 0 bases, and 9 bases had no gene match. The CDR3 region has the DNA TGTGCCAGCAGCGTAGTAGTCCAGGGGGCAAGGGATACGCAGTATTTT. Translated, it gives CASSVVVQGARDTQYF.

The J gene is TRBJ2-6, the V gene TRBV5-8, with TRBD1 matching 9 bases. Looked up from germline, CDR1 is SGHTS and CDR2 is YDEGEE. Trimming at V came to 7 bases and at J to 3 bases, leaving 8 bases not matched to a gene. The CDR3 loop spans 16 amino acids. In DNA form, the CDR3 reads TGTGCCAGCCGGACAGGGGAGTGGCGTGGGGCCAACGTCCTGACTTTC. Residues: CASRTGEWRGANVLTF.

The chain links TRBV28 to TRBJ1-2; D call uncertain. CDR3 length: 13 amino acids. Germline loops: CDR1 MDHEN, CDR2 SYDVKM. The V end lost 7 bases, the J end lost 8 bases, and 17 bases lay between the germline ends. Written as DNA, the CDR3 is TGTGCCAGCAAATTGGAACGGAGGGTGGGCTACACCTTC. Translated, it gives CASKLERRVGYTF.

This clone came up a few times. The chain joins TRBV15 to TRBJ2-7; a weak D match, TRBD2 (5 bases). Trimming stripped 0 bases from V and 0 bases from J, with 9 bases between. Germline lookup yields CDR1 LNHNV and CDR2 YYDKDF (reference sequence). The CDR3 length is 15 residues. CDR3: CATSRDRDSSYEQYF. The CDR3 coding sequence is TGTGCCACCAGCAGAGATCGGGATAGCTCCTACGAGCAGTACTTC.